This TCR beta chain came from a study of blood T cell repertoires in COVID-19. Study-level information: COVID-19 samples collected from the United States, Italy and Spain covered acute and convalescent phases.

The table came from immunoSEQ multiplex PCR; TCRdb's copy has only in-frame clones and leaves some out. The sample gives about 280,000 clones, 80% to 90% of which show up once; approximately 10% is in the top ten. Sequences were obtained from peripheral blood. The source is a woman aged 65 to 85 with acute or convalescent COVID-19.

The CDR3 DNA sequence: TGTGCCAGCAGCCACAGGGGGACCCTCGCCAATACGCAGTATTTT. As protein: CASSHRGTLANTQYF. This rearrangement joins TRBV2 to TRBJ2-3, with 8 bases matching TRBD1. From germline, CDR1 is SNHLY and CDR2 FYNNEI. The V segment lost 6 bases and the J segment 7 bases; nucleotides outside the gene matches: 12. This CDR3 has 15 residues.